The next 5 T cell receptor beta chains were all read from a single sample in a study of identical twins (dated by TCRdb to 2016 to 2018). Libraries were prepared through 5' RACE. The listed sequencing device is Illumina HiSeq 2000. TCRdb cleaned the public reads at Q25 with fastp, built clones with MiXCR and kept in-frame beta chains. Rows are combined by CDR3 protein, so each entry shows the most common genes and DNA. This sample lists 1.5 million or so distinct CDR3 sequences; around a third were detected once. The leading ten clones occupy 0.25% to 0.3% of the sample. The specimen was cord blood. The origin of the receptors is a newborn girl in good health.

The rearrangement links TRBV14 to TRBJ2-3; 12 bases match TRBD2. The CDR3 runs to 17 residues. Germline values: CDR1 SGHDN, CDR2 FVKESK. After removal of 0 bases from V and 4 bases from J, the junction contained 5 bases not matched to a gene. The CDR3 region has the DNA TGTGCCAGCAGCCAAGACCTACTAGCGGGAGGACCAGATACGCAGTATTTT. This gives the protein CASSQDLLAGGPDTQYF.

There are a few counts of this clonotype. The rearrangement links TRBV10-3 to TRBJ2-7; 9 positions match TRBD1. The CDR3 spans 14 residues. The ends lost 8 bases at V and 1 base at J; junction bases unmatched: 6. Germline CDR1 reads ENHRY; CDR2 reads SYGVKD. CDR3 sequence (DNA): TGTGCCATCGGAAGACAGGGGGGTTCCTACGAGCAGTACTTC. Protein: CAIGRQGGSYEQYF.

This clonotype was observed a few times. J is TRBJ1-2 and V is TRBV30; no firm D call. The CDR3 spans 13 residues. Trimming stripped 3 bases from V and 0 bases from J, with 8 bases between. Germline CDR1 GTSNPN, CDR2 SVGIG (reference sequence). The CDR3 spells CAWREPANYGYTF. The CDR3 coding sequence is TGTGCCTGGAGAGAGCCAGCTAACTATGGCTACACCTTC.

Only a few counts were recorded for this clonotype. The chain couples TRBV5-1 to TRBJ2-7; D is undetermined. The J call is doubtful: the DNA matches TRBJ2-5 better. The CDR3 is made up of 12 amino acids. Germline V gene data show CDR1 as SGHRS and CDR2 as YFSETQ. CDR3 in amino acids: CASRGNTETQYF. The CDR3 region has the DNA TGCGCCAGCAGAGGAAATACTGAGACCCAGTACTTC.

In regard to this clonotype: A read error may account for a junction end that differs from germline. The chain is built from TRBV6-6 and TRBJ1-1; D perhaps matches TRBD1 (6 bases). The germline V gene has CDR1 MNHNY and CDR2 SVGAGI (reference sequence). The CDR3 loop spans 15 amino acids. The CDR3 spells CASSYESRGNAEAFF. In nucleotides, the CDR3 is TGTGCCAGCAGTTACGAGTCGAGGGGGAACGCTGAAGCTTTCTTT.